The entry below gives a single T cell receptor beta chain sequence along with its context. Its target is unknown. V shed 3 bases, J shed 6 bases, and the junction held 10 bases outside the gene matches. The CDR3 covers 15 residues. The germline V gene has CDR1 MDHEN and CDR2 SYDVKM. Once extracted for a subset, genomic DNA was divided evenly among several immunoSEQ plates. Using immunoSEQ multiplex PCR, the repertoire was profiled, and TCRdb retains in-frame clones only, with some absent. Of about 580,000 clones in the sample, roughly 98% were seen once. This record comes from a study of shared clonotypes between healthy human individuals. Study overall: Donors had three CD4 naive, three CD4 memory, two CD8 naive and one CD8 memory plate apiece. The study's findings and limits: A reduction in generation probabilities was seen for non-shared clonotypes relative to those shared by all four donors.

Positively selected for CCR7, the CD45RO-negative cells used as naive CD8 cells excluded terminally differentiated effector memory CD45RA+ cells. The sequenced sample consisted of naive CD8+ T cells sorted from blood. The V and J genes are TRBV28 and TRBJ2-7, with 8 bases identical to TRBD2. The sequence came from a man aged 25 to 45 in good health. The DNA for the CDR3 is TGTGCCAGCAGTTTGACTAGCGCGGGGCCGGCCGAGCAGTACTTC. Protein sequence: CASSLTSAGPAEQYF.